One sample yielded the 31 T cell receptor beta chains listed below, sequenced in a study of T cells after yellow fever vaccination. TCRdb used MiXCR to reprocess the 5' RACE reads, holding one entry per CDR3 protein. This table holds 140,000 to 150,000 distinct CDR3 sequences, 6.6% found once. The sequenced sample was CD4+ T cells sorted from PBMCs, obtained 10 days after the yellow fever booster vaccination. Source of these receptors: a man aged 25 to 40 who received the YFV17D yellow fever vaccine.

The chain joins TRBV5-6 to TRBJ1-1; D gene unclear. Germline CDR1 SGHDT, CDR2 YYEEEE. This CDR3 has 15 residues. Trimming left V 5 bases short and J 1 base short, with 15 bases between. The CDR3 nucleotides are TGTGCCAGCAGAATGCGCGGACGGAAGAACACTGAAGCTTTCTTT. This encodes CASRMRGRKNTEAFF.

The chain carries TRBV19 and TRBJ2-7; 7 bases are a match to TRBD2. Germline V lookup: CDR1 LNHDA, CDR2 SQIVND (reference sequence). This CDR3 contains 15 residues. Trimming took 6 bases from V and 3 from J; bases not matched to a gene: 11. Written as DNA, the CDR3 is TGTGCCAGTAGCCGTGGGGGGGACCCCGGCTACGAGCAGTACTTC. Protein product: CASSRGGDPGYEQYF.

As for this clonotype: Given a much more abundant clone one base away, this may be a read error. V usage is TRBV7-2 and J usage is TRBJ2-2; 11 bases are a match to TRBD2. The CDR3 spans 16 residues. V lost 6 bases to trimming and J lost 5 bases; unmatched junction nucleotides: 8. Germline CDR1 and CDR2: SGHTA and FQGNSA. The DNA of the CDR3 is TGTGCCAGCAGGCCTCCGGGACTAGCGGCTACCGGGGAGCTGTTTTTT. Translating it yields CASRPPGLAATGELFF. The full variable domain, in which reference TRBV7-2 and TRBJ2-2 provide the parts outside the CDR3, is GAGVSQSPSNKVTEKGKDVELRCDPISGHTALYWYRQSLGQGLEFLIYFQGNSAPDKSGLPSDRFSAERTGGSVSTLTIQRTQQEDSAVYLCASRPPGLAATGELFFGEGSRLTVL.

This clonotype was found many times. Sequence at one end of the junction differs from germline and may be a read error. V gene TRBV7-9 combines with J gene TRBJ2-4; 9 nucleotides match TRBD2. Germline CDR1 SEHNR, CDR2 FQNEAQ (reference sequence). The CDR3 consists of 12 residues. The CDR3 sequence: CASSPDWREGNF. The CDR3 DNA follows: TGTGCCAGCAGCCCGGATTGGCGGGAGGGTAATTTC.

The V call is TRBV6-2 or TRBV6-3, the J call TRBJ2-5; maybe TRBD1 (6 bases). The germline V gene has CDR1 MNHEY and CDR2 SVGEGT. CDR3 length: 12 amino acids. V lost 2 bases, J lost 5 bases, and 6 bases lay in between. In nucleotides, the CDR3 is TGTGCCAGCAGTTACGGGGGCGAGACCCAGTACTTC. Residues: CASSYGGETQYF.

This clonotype was counted ten times or more. The rearrangement links TRBV2 to TRBJ2-3; D is perhaps TRBD2 (6 bases). Looked up from germline, CDR1 is SNHLY and CDR2 is FYNNEI. This CDR3 is built from 13 residues. V was trimmed by 0 bases and J by 8 bases, leaving 9 bases between them. CDR3 bases: TGTGCCAGCAGTGAAGCGGGACTCGTTACGCAGTATTTT. It is translated as CASSEAGLVTQYF.

The table lists this clonotype with many counts. This chain connects TRBV12-3 or TRBV12-4 to TRBJ2-4; D unclear. The V end lost 5 bases, the J end lost 12 bases, and 14 bases lay between the germline ends. The CDR3 is made up of 12 amino acids. CDR3 sequence: CASSLDEVNQYF. CDR3 sequence (DNA): TGTGCCAGCAGTCTCGACGAAGTCAATCAGTACTTC.

This clonotype was seen ten or more times. J is TRBJ2-1 and V is TRBV7-2; 7 nucleotides match TRBD1. CDR1 and CDR2 (germline): SGHTA, FQGNSA. The CDR3 runs to 16 residues. V shed 2 bases, J shed 9 bases, and the junction held 13 bases outside the gene matches. CDR3 coding DNA: TGTGCCAGCAGCTTAAGACTTGACAGGGTCTCCCTTGAGCAGTTCTTC. Its translation is CASSLRLDRVSLEQFF.

This clonotype was found many times. The J gene is TRBJ1-2, the V gene TRBV5-1; a possible D gene is TRBD1 (5 bases). Germline CDR1 and CDR2: SGHRS and YFSETQ. Trimming left V 4 bases short and J 8 bases short, with 15 bases between. There are 13 residues in the CDR3. CDR3 loop: CASSPYGGDGYTF. CDR3 nucleotides: TGCGCCAGCAGCCCCTACGGGGGAGACGGCTACACCTTC.

As concerns this clonotype: A junction boundary mismatches the germline segment, possibly from a read error. The CDR3 loop is CCARVPLASWHTGELFF. For the CDR3, the DNA is TGCTGTGCTAGAGTTCCCTTGGCTAGCTGGCACACCGGGGAGCTGTTTTTT. The chain joins TRBV20-1 to TRBJ2-2; D may be TRBD2 (5 bases). The CDR3 length is 17 residues. Per the germline V gene, CDR1 is DFQATT and CDR2 is SNEGSKA (reference sequence).

Points on this clonotype: This may be a read error, as it is one base from a much larger clone. J is TRBJ2-7 and V is TRBV2; weak D call: TRBD1 (6 bases). Trimming stripped 4 bases from V and 4 bases from J, with 14 bases between. The CDR3 has 14 amino acids. CDR1 is SNHLY, CDR2 FYNNEI, per germline. CDR3 coding DNA: TGTGCCAGCAGTGTCACAGGGAGTGCATACGAGCAGTACTTC. Translating gives CASSVTGSAYEQYF.

This clonotype has at least ten counts. The V gene is TRBV20-1, the J gene TRBJ1-2; no reliable D call. From germline, CDR1 is DFQATT and CDR2 SNEGSKA (reference sequence). This CDR3 has 11 amino acids. The V end lost 6 bases, the J end lost 8 bases, and 13 bases lay between the germline ends. Here the CDR3 reads CSATHTEGYTF. CDR3 nucleotide sequence: TGCAGTGCCACCCATACTGAGGGCTACACCTTC.

This clonotype was recorded many times. The chain employs TRBV7-2 and TRBJ2-1; D unclear. V was clipped by 5 bases and J by 9 bases, with 17 bases between them. Germline values: CDR1 SGHTA, CDR2 FQGNSA. This CDR3 has 14 residues. CDR3 in DNA: TGTGCCAGCAGCCCCGCTGGGGTGGAAGGTGAGCAGTTCTTC. Translating gives CASSPAGVEGEQFF.

This clonotype was found many times. The chain carries TRBV20-1 and TRBJ2-5, with TRBD2 matching over 7 bases. V trimming: 1 base; J trimming: 4 bases; junction bases outside the gene matches: 3. The CDR3 is 13 residues long. Germline lookup yields CDR1 DFQATT and CDR2 SNEGSKA (reference sequence). The CDR3 DNA sequence: TGCAGTGCTAGAGTCCCTAGCGGAGAGACCCAGTACTTC. Its translation is CSARVPSGETQYF.

This clonotype was seen repeatedly, ten times or more. A junction end diverges from the germline sequence, so it may reflect a read error. The chain carries TRBV20-1 and TRBJ1-5, with D tentatively TRBD1 (6 bases). This CDR3 contains 14 residues. Germline V gene sequence: CDR1 DFQATT, CDR2 SNEGSKA (reference sequence). CDR3 nucleotides: TGCAGCGCTAACCACGGACAGCGCCTTGGGTCCCAGCATTTT. Residues: CSANHGQRLGSQHF.

This clonotype was seen repeatedly, ten times or more. J is TRBJ2-3 and V is TRBV15; D is perhaps TRBD1 (6 bases). This CDR3 comprises 17 residues. V shed 0 bases and J shed 0 bases, with 13 bases lying between them. Germline CDR1 and CDR2: LNHNV and YYDKDF (reference sequence). As DNA, the CDR3 is TGTGCCACCAGCAGAGATCTTAACGGACAGAGCACAGATACGCAGTATTTT. The encoded protein is CATSRDLNGQSTDTQYF.

The chain has TRBV20-1 and TRBJ2-1, with 7 bases that match TRBD2. Trimming at V came to 5 bases and at J to 1 base, leaving 5 bases not matched to a gene. There are 14 residues in the CDR3. Germline CDR1 is DFQATT and CDR2 is SNEGSKA (reference sequence). The CDR3 coding sequence is TGCAGTGCTGGAGCTAGCGGATCCTACAATGAGCAGTTCTTC. This sequence encodes CSAGASGSYNEQFF.

In its sample, this clonotype was seen many times. The chain couples TRBV7-9 to TRBJ2-5; D not certain. This CDR3 comprises 13 residues. Deletions cut 3 bases from V and 1 base from J, with 6 bases between. The germline CDR1 and CDR2 sequences are SEHNR and FQNEAQ (reference sequence). The CDR3: CASSFQAQETQYF. In DNA form, the CDR3 reads TGTGCCAGCAGCTTTCAGGCCCAAGAGACCCAGTACTTC.

The V and J genes are TRBV18 and TRBJ2-5, with a possible D match to TRBD1 (7 bases). Trimming left V 0 bases short and J 0 bases short, with 11 bases between. The CDR3 totals 16 residues. The germline CDR1 and CDR2 sequences are KGHSH and LQKENI. CDR3 in amino acids: CASSPPRGTDQETQYF. In DNA form, the CDR3 reads TGTGCCAGCTCACCACCCCGCGGGACAGACCAAGAGACCCAGTACTTC.

Many counts were recorded for this clonotype. The chain couples TRBV5-1 to TRBJ2-7, with a tentative D call TRBD2 (7 bases). Germline V gives CDR1 SGHRS, CDR2 YFSETQ. V was pared by 4 bases and J by 1 base, with 12 bases between. This CDR3 comprises 14 residues. CDR3 in DNA: TGCGCCAGCAGCCGGGGGGACACTTCCTACGAGCAGTACTTC. The encoded protein is CASSRGDTSYEQYF.

This clonotype was picked up many times. CDR3 sequence: CSVGFDGPYGYTF. The CDR3 DNA reads as TGCAGCGTTGGGTTTGACGGACCGTATGGCTACACCTTC. The chain joins TRBV29-1 to TRBJ1-2; D unclear. This CDR3 region has 13 residues. The V gene's germline CDR1 is SQVTM and CDR2 ANQGSEA. The V gene lost 4 bases and the J gene lost 5 bases, with 14 bases spanning the gap.

This clonotype was seen many times. The chain uses TRBV6-1 and TRBJ1-1; 8 nucleotides line up with TRBD1. Germline CDR1 is MNHNS and CDR2 is SASEGT. V lost 6 bases and J lost 1; bases outside the gene matches: 4. This CDR3 has 14 amino acids. The CDR3 DNA reads TGTGCCAGCAGGAAGACAGGGGAGAACACTGAAGCTTTCTTT. Translation gives CASRKTGENTEAFF.

The chain couples TRBV9 to TRBJ2-2, with D unresolved. Germline V gene lookup returns CDR1 SGDLS and CDR2 YYNGEE. V was pared by 0 bases and J by 6 bases, with 9 bases between. The CDR3 is 14 amino acids. The CDR3 sequence: CASSVAGVAGELFF. The CDR3 DNA reads TGTGCCAGCAGCGTAGCCGGTGTGGCCGGGGAGCTGTTTTTT. The variable domain in full, with the rest retrieved from reference TRBV9 and TRBJ2-2, is DSGVTQTPKHLITATGQRVTLRCSPRSGDLSVYWYQQSLDQGLQFLIQYYNGEERAKGNILERFSAQQFPDLHSELNLSSLELGDSALYFCASSVAGVAGELFFGEGSRLTVL.

At least ten counts were recorded for this clonotype. The genes are TRBV4-3 and TRBJ1-5; no reliable D call. Trimming stripped 1 base from V and 5 bases from J, with 9 bases between. Per germline, CDR1 LGHNA and CDR2 YSLEER. The CDR3 has 14 amino acids. The CDR3 loop is CASSQGLGYQPQHF. CDR3 coding DNA: TGCGCCAGCAGCCAAGGGCTCGGTTATCAGCCCCAGCATTTT.

The chain recombines TRBV5-4 with TRBJ1-2; D gene unclear. Germline V lookup: CDR1 SGHNT, CDR2 YYREEE (reference sequence). The CDR3 contains 15 residues. The V gene lost 0 bases and the J gene lost 4 bases, with 13 bases spanning the gap. CDR3 nucleotides: TGTGCCAGCAGCTTGGAGGTCACCCTCTCCTATGGCTACACCTTC. The encoded protein is CASSLEVTLSYGYTF. Filled out from reference TRBV5-4 and TRBJ1-2, the complete variable domain reads ETGVTQSPTHLIKTRGQQVTLRCSSQSGHNTVSWYQQALGQGPQFIFQYYREEENGRGNFPPRFSGLQFPNYSSELNVNALELDDSALYLCASSLEVTLSYGYTFGSGTRLTVV.

This clonotype has a count of ten or more. The chain uses TRBV5-1 and TRBJ2-3; D call uncertain. CDR1 SGHRS and CDR2 YFSETQ come from the germline V gene. The CDR3 contains 13 residues. The V end lost 4 bases, the J end lost 4 bases, and 10 bases lay between the germline ends. The CDR3 coding sequence is TGCGCCAGCAGCCGATGGGTGTCAGATACGCAGTATTTT. This gives the protein CASSRWVSDTQYF. Looking up the rest from reference TRBV5-1 and TRBJ2-3 gives the full variable domain: KAGVTQTPRYLIKTRGQQVTLSCSPISGHRSVSWYQQTPGQGLQFLFEYFSETQRNKGNFPGRFSGRQFSNSRSEMNVSTLELGDSALYLCASSRWVSDTQYFGPGTRLTVL.

Ten or more counts support this clonotype. This rearrangement joins TRBV11-2 to TRBJ2-1; D not certain. Deletions cut 2 bases from V and 0 bases from J, with 11 bases between. Germline CDR1 and CDR2: SGHAT and FQNNGV. This CDR3 spans 16 amino acids. CDR3: CASSLSTASSYNEQFF. The CDR3 DNA sequence: TGTGCCAGCAGCTTATCAACCGCTAGCTCCTACAATGAGCAGTTCTTC.

In this sample, this clonotype turned up a few times. This chain links TRBV7-2 with TRBJ1-6; D ambiguous. The CDR3 extends over 13 amino acids. In germline, CDR1 is SGHTA, CDR2 FQGNSA. V was trimmed by 5 bases and J by 10 bases, leaving 12 bases between them. CDR3 protein: CASSEIKGSPLHF. The CDR3 DNA reads as TGTGCCAGCAGCGAGATCAAGGGCTCACCCCTCCACTTT. Full variable domain (missing parts from reference TRBV7-2 and TRBJ1-6): GAGVSQSPSNKVTEKGKDVELRCDPISGHTALYWYRQSLGQGLEFLIYFQGNSAPDKSGLPSDRFSAERTGGSVSTLTIQRTQQEDSAVYLCASSEIKGSPLHFGNGTRLTVT.

This clonotype has at least ten counts. J is TRBJ2-1 and V is TRBV24-1; D assignment may be TRBD1 or TRBD2 (5 bases each). The CDR3 loop spans 17 amino acids. Between the trimmed V and J ends, which lost 0 bases and 7 bases, there was a span of 18 bases. Germline V CDR1 and CDR2: KGHDR, SFDVKD. CDR3: CATSDLPGTAKGNEQFF. The CDR3, as DNA: TGTGCCACCAGTGATTTGCCTGGGACCGCTAAGGGGAATGAGCAGTTCTTC.

This chain links TRBV7-9 with TRBJ1-2; D is perhaps TRBD1 (5 bases). In germline, CDR1 is SEHNR, CDR2 FQNEAQ (reference sequence). This CDR3 has 14 residues. Trimming shortened V by 5 bases and J by 3 bases, and 13 bases separated the two germline ends. The chain's CDR3 is CASSRPDSDYGYTF. In nucleotides, the CDR3 is TGTGCCAGCAGCAGACCCGACAGTGACTATGGCTACACCTTC.

This chain links TRBV15 with TRBJ2-3; D is possibly TRBD2 (6 bases). CDR3 size: 17 residues. CDR1 and CDR2 from the germline V gene are LNHNV and YYDKDF (reference sequence). V lost 3 bases and J 3 bases, leaving 19 bases between the germline ends. CDR3 nucleotide sequence: TGTGCCACCAGCAGGGAGCGGGTAGACTCCAGAACAGATACGCAGTATTTT. Its translation is CATSRERVDSRTDTQYF.